A selection of T cell receptor beta chains follows, all from one sample in a study of tumor and adjacent non-tumor tissue in lung cancer. TCRdb ran MiXCR on the multiplex PCR reads and lists one entry per CDR3 protein. The sample shows 90,000 to 100,000 distinct CDR3 sequences, 80% of them seen only once. Sequenced sample: distant non-tumor lung tissue. The receptor source for this set is a man between 60 and 70 years old with small cell lung cancer. Each CDR3 is given with its conserved first and last residue. The order of the fields is J gene, clone size, D gene, V gene, CDR3 protein, CDR3 DNA. A D gene is named only where the DNA matches it firmly. Clone size is stated in some rows and not others, as once, few, many or a class when expanded.

TRBJ2-4 . TRBD1 TRBV12-5 CTSGLGRVMTGTFAKNIQYF TGTACTAGTGGTTTGGGCCGTGTTATGACAGGGACGTTCGCCAAAAACATTCAGTACTTC
TRBJ1-4 . . TRBV6-1 CASSKHLDSEKLFF TGTGCGAGCAGTAAACATCTTGACAGTGAAAAACTGTTTTTT
TRBJ2-1 once . TRBV5-4 CASRDSGMSDKQFF TGTGCCAGCAGGGATTCCGGGATGAGCGATAAGCAGTTCTTC
TRBJ2-1 . . TRBV4-2 CASSHPQDRGGEQFF TGTGCTAGCAGCCATCCGCAAGATCGAGGGGGTGAGCAGTTCTTC
TRBJ2-1 . . TRBV29-1 CIVERVGPRLF TGCATCGTTGAAAGGGTCGGGCCACGGCTCTTC
TRBJ1-2 . . TRBV20-1 CSAGEDPEDLYGYTF TGCAGTGCTGGAGAAGATCCAGAGGACCTCTATGGCTACACCTTC
TRBJ2-7 . TRBD2 TRBV11-1 CTSIWTSWSYEQYF TGTACCAGCATCTGGACTAGCTGGTCCTACGAGCAGTACTTC
TRBJ2-5 . . TRBV5-5 CASGLGFREIQYF TGTGCCAGTGGCTTGGGGTTTCGAGAGATCCAGTACTTC
TRBJ2-3 . . TRBV5-5 CASTHGGAGTDTQYF TGTGCCAGCACCCACGGCGGGGCAGGTACAGATACGCAGTATTTC
TRBJ2-7 once . TRBV11-2 CANNLEVGGYEQYF TGTGCCAACAACCTAGAAGTAGGAGGGTACGAGCAGTACTTC
TRBJ2-5 . . TRBV4-1 CASSRQLAGEAQYF TGCGCCAGTAGCCGGCAGCTCGCAGGAGAGGCCCAGTACTTC
TRBJ2-7 . TRBD1 TRBV12-3/TRBV12-4 CASSRYGTGSEHYF TGTGCCAGCAGCCGATACGGGACAGGGAGCGAGCACTACTTC
TRBJ2-3 . TRBD2 TRBV11-1 CVSSSGLAGGPVADTRYF TGTGTCAGCAGCTCCGGACTAGCGGGAGGGCCGGTAGCGGATACGCGGTATTTT
TRBJ2-1 . . TRBV11-1 CASSLERTTYNEQYF TGTGCCAGTAGCTTAGAGAGGACGACCTACAATGAGCAATACTTC
TRBJ2-7 . TRBD1 TRBV6-5 CASNYSTGGYEQYF TGTGCGAGCAATTACTCGACAGGGGGGTACGAGCAGTACTTC
TRBJ1-5 . . TRBV12-3/TRBV12-4 CASSRDSQPQHF TGTGCCAGCAGCCGAGACAGTCAGCCCCAGCACTTT
TRBJ2-1 . TRBD2 TRBV11-2 CASSLGVAGGYYYNGQFF TGTGCCAGCAGCTTAGGAGTAGCGGGAGGCTACTATTACAATGGGCAATTCTTC
TRBJ2-6 once . TRBV6-6 CASSIVLSGANVLTF TGTGCCAGCAGTATAGTTCTCTCTGGAGCCAACGTCCTGACTTTC
TRBJ2-5 . . TRBV29-1 CSIEDLRETQNF TGCAGCATTGAAGACCTAAGGGAGACCCAGAACTTC
TRBJ2-7 once . TRBV11-3 CAISPWGFYEQYF TGTGCCATCAGCCCCTGGGGGTTCTACGAGCAGTACTTC
TRBJ1-1 once TRBD1 TRBV5-6 CTRSMASGTANTEAFF TGTACCAGAAGCATGGCCTCCGGGACAGCGAACACTGAAGCTTTCTTT
TRBJ2-7 many . TRBV30 CAWSVKTETYEQYF TGTGCCTGGAGTGTAAAGACAGAGACCTACGAGCAGTACTTC
TRBJ1-2 many TRBD1 TRBV4-1 CASSHEGKQGAHYGYTF TGCGCCAGCAGCCACGAAGGAAAGCAGGGGGCCCACTATGGCTACACCTTC
TRBJ2-1 . TRBD1 TRBV11-2 CASSLEGFSTGCYMAEHFF TGTGCCAGCAGCTTAGAGGGGTTTTCGACAGGGTGCTATATGGCTGAGCACTTCTTC
TRBJ2-7 . . TRBV20-1 CSALQAYDQYF TGTAGTGCTCTACAGGCCTACGATCAGTACTTC
TRBJ1-1 . . TRBV4-1 CANSQVPGRGTEPFF TGTGCCAACAGCCAAGTTCCAGGGCGTGGCACTGAACCTTTCTTT
TRBJ2-1 . . TRBV20-1 CSAREVGEQFF TGCAGTGCTAGAGAAGTGGGTGAGCAGTTCTTC
TRBJ2-5 . . TRBV6-5 CASGSHRGLEERTQYF TGTGCCAGTGGTTCCCACCGCGGACTGGAGGAGAGGACCCAGTACTTC
TRBJ1-1 . TRBD1 TRBV30 CAWTGVLRGRDTEASF TGTGCCTGGACGGGGGTATTAAGGGGGCGCGACACTGAAGCTTCCTTT
TRBJ2-2 . . TRBV12-3/TRBV12-4 CATMSGWPTNTGELFF TGTGCCACCATGAGTGGGTGGCCGACGAACACCGGGGAGCTGTTTTTT
TRBJ2-7 . TRBD1 TRBV11-2 CASTHQGQEAGEEYF TGTGCCAGCACTCATCAAGGACAGGAGGCGGGCGAGGAGTACTTC
TRBJ2-1 . TRBD2 TRBV6-2/TRBV6-3 CASCPSLAGTYNEQFF TGTGCCAGCTGTCCCTCATTAGCGGGGACCTACAATGAGCAGTTCTTC
TRBJ2-7 . . TRBV4-1 CASSMGENSYEQYF TGCGCCAGCAGCATGGGGGAGAACTCCTACGAGCAGTACTTC
TRBJ2-1 . . TRBV28 CASSGTSGASSYNEQFF TGTGCCAGCAGTGGTACCTCCGGGGCCAGCTCCTACAATGAGCAGTTCTTC
TRBJ1-5 medium-sized TRBD1 TRBV11-2 CASSPGTGGIQPQHF TGTGCCAGCAGCCCCGGGACAGGGGGTATTCAGCCCCAGCATTTT
TRBJ2-1 . . TRBV11-3 CAGSIKDEDEQFF TGTGCCGGCAGCATAAAGGATGAGGATGAGCAGTTCTTC
TRBJ2-2 . . TRBV4-2 CASSQDLRAITGEPFF TGTGCCAGCAGCCAAGATCTGAGGGCCATCACCGGGGAACCGTTCTTT
TRBJ2-7 . TRBD1 TRBV12-3/TRBV12-4 CAITPRDSAAQEQYF TGTGCCATCACGCCCCGGGACAGTGCAGCTCAAGAGCAGTACTTC
TRBJ2-5 . . TRBV29-1 CSVGDWASEAAQNF TGCAGCGTAGGGGACTGGGCCTCGGAGGCGGCCCAGAACTTC
TRBJ2-1 . . TRBV4-2 CASIHPQNRGGERFF TGTGCCAGCATCCATCCGCAAAATCGAGGGGGTGAGCGGTTCTTC
TRBJ1-4 . . TRBV6-5 CASSTMNSTTNEKLFF TGTGCCAGCAGCACCATGAATTCAACAACTAATGAAAAACTGTTTTTT
TRBJ1-2 . . TRBV12-3/TRBV12-4 CASSLRHINCGNTF TGTGCCAGCAGTTTAAGGCACATTAACTGTGGCAATACCTTC
TRBJ2-5 . . TRBV11-2 CASSPATDQETQYF TGTGCCAGCAGCCCCGCGACGGACCAAGAGACCCAGTACTTC